The clone carrying this TCR beta chain was counted only a few times. Its antigen remains unidentified. V was clipped by 2 bases and J by 2 bases, with 8 bases between them. In germline, CDR1 is SGHNT, CDR2 YYREEE (reference sequence). The CDR3 has 14 residues. The data originate from a study of T cell repertoires in cytomegalovirus infection. TCRdb re-derived calls from the reads in MiXCR, one entry per CDR3 protein. Of over 100,000 distinct CDR3 sequences listed, about 30% are singletons. Whole-study results and caveats: In two of eight donors, the top clonotype was HLA-C-restricted CMV-specific. Identification of carriers of CMV plus the relevant HLA was achieved through cumulative public TCR beta family frequency.

The sequencing used CD8+ T cells from cultured PBMCs, collected from culture after CMV antigen stimulation. The chain joins TRBV5-4 to TRBJ1-5; a weak D match, TRBD1 (5 bases). This clonotype originated in a human donor in good health (CMV status not recorded). Some clones in this sample may be carry-over from other donors' samples. The DNA of the CDR3 is TGTGCCAGCAGCTTATGGGGGGGCAATCAGCCCCAGCATTTT. Translation gives CASSLWGGNQPQHF.